This record looks at one T cell receptor (beta chain) sequence and its context. A sample-barcoded 5' primer and a J-beta primer mix were used in a second PCR of roughly 7 to 12 cycles. Using its own MiXCR run on the 5' RACE reads, TCRdb lists one record per CDR3 protein. Here the sample spans around 800,000 distinct CDR3 sequences, around two thirds being singletons. The sample originates from a study of blood T cells in healthy people across ages. Germline V CDR1 and CDR2: SGHRS, YFSETQ. Trimming left V 4 bases short and J 6 bases short, with 23 bases between. This CDR3 contains 16 residues. Source material: blood. The receptor's source is a man aged 25-45 years in good health. The chain links TRBV5-1 to TRBJ2-7; possibly TRBD1 or TRBD2 for D (5 bases each). CDR3 bases: TGCGCCAGCAGCGTTGCCGGGACGCTGCCTAGTGTCGAGCAGTACTTC. Amino acids: CASSVAGTLPSVEQYF.